These 13 T cell receptor beta chains came from one sample sequenced in a study of blood T cell repertoires in COVID-19. Using immunoSEQ multiplex PCR, the repertoire was profiled, and TCRdb retains in-frame clones only, with some absent. The repertoire has fewer than 250,000 clones, 65% to 90% of them found once; the top ten carry more than 8.5%. Sequenced: PBMCs or T cells enriched from blood (not recorded which). The receptors come from a woman in her 50s with acute COVID-19.

V gene TRBV28 combines with J gene TRBJ2-1; D perhaps matches TRBD2 (5 bases). This CDR3 has 10 amino acids. V lost 6 bases to trimming and J lost 10 bases, with 7 bases between them. Per germline, CDR1 MDHEN and CDR2 SYDVKM. Here the CDR3 DNA reads TGTGCCAGCAGCCGCGGGGAGCAGTTCTTC. Its protein product is CASSRGEQFF.

This clone was counted once. CDR3 nucleotide sequence: TGTGCCAGTAGTGTGCAGGGAGGCCAGCCCCAGCATTTT. It codes for CASSVQGGQPQHF. The chain recombines TRBV19 with TRBJ1-5, with D maybe TRBD1 (5 bases). Trimming took off 5 bases at V and 7 bases at J, with 12 bases between the two ends. The germline V gene encodes CDR1 LNHDA and CDR2 SQIVND (reference sequence). The CDR3 sequence is 13 residues long.

The sample holds a few counts of this clone. The gene calls are TRBV5-1 and TRBJ2-1, with TRBD2 as a possible D gene (5 bases). The V end lost 3 bases, the J end lost 9 bases, and 16 bases lay between the germline ends. CDR3 size: 14 residues. In germline, CDR1 is SGHRS, CDR2 YFSETQ. Here the CDR3 DNA reads TGCGCCAGCAGCTGGGGTGGCGGGTCGGCTGAGCAGTTCTTC. Translating gives CASSWGGGSAEQFF.

This sequence joins TRBV4-3 and TRBJ2-1; 8 nucleotides match TRBD2. Per the germline V gene, CDR1 is LGHNA and CDR2 is YSLEER. V gave up 2 bases and J gave up 10 bases; unmatched junction bases: 10. The CDR3 totals 15 residues. The DNA for the CDR3 is TGCGCCAGCAGCCAAAGCACGGGACTAGGGAGGGAGCAGTTCTTC. Encoded protein: CASSQSTGLGREQFF.

This clone turned up a few times. The rearrangement links TRBV28 to TRBJ2-2; TRBD1 agrees at 9 bases. The CDR3 contains 15 residues. Germline lookup yields CDR1 MDHEN and CDR2 SYDVKM. The ends lost 4 bases at V and 1 base at J; junction bases unmatched: 1. The CDR3 DNA follows: TGTGCCAGCAGTTCGGGACAGGGGAACACCGGGGAGCTGTTTTTT. It encodes CASSSGQGNTGELFF.

This chain uses TRBV7-3 with TRBJ2-1; possibly TRBD1 for D (5 bases). The germline CDR1 and CDR2 sequences are SGHTA and FQGTGA. The V end lost 0 bases, the J end lost 2 bases, and 5 bases lay between the germline ends. CDR3 size: 14 residues. Here the CDR3 reads CASSLTGAYNEQFF. DNA for the CDR3: TGTGCCAGCAGCTTAACAGGGGCCTACAATGAGCAGTTCTTC.

The rearrangement uses TRBV21-1 and TRBJ2-7; the table gives TRBD2 as D, unverified against the DNA. TRBV21-1 is classified as a pseudogene. The CDR3 is made up of 13 amino acids. The CDR3 loop is CASSKSPWYEQYF. CDR3 bases: TGTGCCAGCAGCAAAAGCCCCTGGTACGAGCAGTACTTC.

The chain uses TRBV30 and TRBJ1-2; TRBD1 is a possible D gene (5 bases). This CDR3 is 12 amino acids long. Trimming took 1 base from V and 5 from J, leaving 8 bases between them. The germline V gene has CDR1 GTSNPN and CDR2 SVGIG (reference sequence). For the CDR3, the DNA is TGTGCCTGGAGTGAGGGGTTATATGGCTACACCTTC. Its translation: CAWSEGLYGYTF.

The chain couples TRBV29-1 to TRBJ2-5, with a weak D call TRBD1 (6 bases). The germline V gene encodes CDR1 SQVTM and CDR2 ANQGSEA. The CDR3 covers 12 residues. The ends were cut back, 4 bases at V and 0 bases at J, with 6 bases in the middle. The CDR3, as DNA: TGCAGCGTTGGGACAGACCAAGAGACCCAGTACTTC. Its protein product is CSVGTDQETQYF.

The chain links TRBV18 to TRBJ1-2; no firm D call. Trimming took off 0 bases at V and 4 bases at J, with 12 bases between the two ends. The germline V gene has CDR1 KGHSH and CDR2 LQKENI. The CDR3 totals 15 residues. CDR3 sequence reads: CASSPPNEQTYGYTF. The DNA for the CDR3 is TGTGCCAGCTCACCACCGAATGAACAGACCTATGGCTACACCTTC.

This chain links TRBV19 with TRBJ2-6, with D possibly being TRBD2 (6 bases). There are 16 residues in the CDR3. The germline V gene encodes CDR1 LNHDA and CDR2 SQIVND (reference sequence). Trimming stripped 1 base from V and 4 bases from J, with 11 bases between. The CDR3 DNA reads as TGTGCCAGTAGTATAGGTGGAGGGTTCGGGGCCAACGTCCTGACTTTC. This sequence encodes CASSIGGGFGANVLTF.

The genes are TRBV28 and TRBJ2-2, with TRBD2 matching 8 bases. The CDR3 spans 16 residues. V shed 6 bases, J shed 1 base, and the junction held 7 bases outside the gene matches. The germline gives CDR1 MDHEN, CDR2 SYDVKM. DNA of the CDR3: TGTGCCAGCAGCTACCTCCTAGCGGGGAACACCGGGGAGCTGTTTTTT. The encoded protein is CASSYLLAGNTGELFF. Complete variable domain (other parts from reference TRBV28 and TRBJ2-2): DVKVTQSSRYLVKRTGEKVFLECVQDMDHENMFWYRQDPGLGLRLIYFSYDVKMKEKGDIPEGYSVSREKKERFSLILESASTNQTSMYLCASSYLLAGNTGELFFGEGSRLTVL.

A word on this clone: Other DNA sequences in this specimen translate into the identical CDR3. The chain is built from TRBV6-4 and TRBJ1-1, with D maybe TRBD1 (5 bases). The CDR3 runs to 13 residues. CDR1 is MRHNA, CDR2 SNTAGT, per germline. V was cut by 5 bases and J by 1 base, with 8 bases left in between. CDR3 DNA sequence: TGTGCCAGCAGTCTACAGGAGAACACTGAAGCTTTCTTT. This translates into CASSLQENTEAFF.